The 20 T cell receptor beta chains in this list originate from one sample, sequenced in a study of T cells in Graves' hyperthyroidism and ophthalmopathy. The CDR3 regions of TCR beta were amplified from RNA transcripts. HTBI primers were employed in a first-round RT-PCR of the TCR CDR3. TCRdb used MiXCR to reprocess the multiplex PCR reads, holding one entry per CDR3 protein. The repertoire includes approximately 560,000 distinct CDR3 sequences, approximately 44% of them detected once, and 6.5% to 9% sits in the top ten. The sample comprised peripheral blood or thyroid tissue (not recorded which). The receptors stem from a young woman with Graves' hyperthyroidism.

The V call is TRBV5-1, the J call TRBJ2-5; 10 bases align to TRBD1. Trimming removed 5 bases from V and 7 bases from J; junction bases left unmatched: 8. This CDR3 contains 14 residues. The germline V gene encodes CDR1 SGHRS and CDR2 YFSETQ. DNA of the CDR3: TGCGCCAGCAGGCCTGGGACAGGGGACGGGACCCAGTACTTC. It codes for CASRPGTGDGTQYF.

The chain couples TRBV5-1 to TRBJ2-2, with D unresolved. V was cut by 2 bases and J by 1 base, with 6 bases left in between. This CDR3 is built from 14 residues. Germline V gives CDR1 SGHRS, CDR2 YFSETQ. The CDR3 region is CASSFRRNTGELFF. The CDR3 bases are TGCGCCAGCAGCTTTAGACGGAACACCGGGGAGCTGTTTTTT.

In this sample, this clonotype turned up a few times. This rearrangement joins TRBV11-1 to TRBJ2-7; D is unresolved. V shed 5 bases and J shed 3 bases, with 11 bases lying between them. CDR1 and CDR2 from the germline V gene are SGHAT and FQDESV (reference sequence). This CDR3 has 13 residues. CDR3 nucleotides: TGTGCCAGCAGCCACTCACACCGCTACGAGCAGTACTTC. Encoded protein: CASSHSHRYEQYF.

In this sample, this clonotype turned up many times. The chain links TRBV2 to TRBJ1-3; D possibly corresponds to TRBD1 (6 bases). CDR1 is SNHLY, CDR2 FYNNEI, per germline. This CDR3 spans 14 amino acids. V was clipped by 9 bases and J by 3 bases, with 15 bases between them. The CDR3 DNA is TGTGCCAGACGCCAGGGGTTTCGTGGAAACACCATATATTTT. This translates into CARRQGFRGNTIYF.

CDR3 amino acids: CASSSPGQGYDGYTF. As DNA, the CDR3 is TGTGCCAGCAGCTCCCCGGGACAGGGGTATGATGGCTACACCTTC. The rearrangement links TRBV12-3 or TRBV12-4 to TRBJ1-2; 10 bases fit TRBD1. The CDR3 covers 15 residues. V lost 6 bases to trimming and J lost 6 bases; unmatched junction nucleotides: 10.

The chain employs TRBV5-1 and TRBJ2-5, with TRBD2 identical over 9 bases. Per the germline V gene, CDR1 is SGHRS and CDR2 is YFSETQ. CDR3 size: 15 residues. The V gene end was trimmed by 2 bases and the J gene end by 11 bases; junction bases not matched to a gene: 13. CDR3 nucleotide sequence: TGCGCCAGCAGCTTCTATAGCGGGAGTACGTACGGGCAGTACTTC. Its protein is CASSFYSGSTYGQYF.

The V call is TRBV29-1, the J call TRBJ2-2, with 13 bases fitting TRBD2. The germline V gene has CDR1 SQVTM and CDR2 ANQGSEA. Germline trimming cut 6 bases from V and 7 bases from J; bases unmatched to any gene: 2. The CDR3 consists of 13 residues. CDR3: CSVTSGRGGELFF. The CDR3 DNA reads as TGCAGCGTCACTAGCGGGAGGGGCGGGGAGCTGTTTTTT.

Comments on this clonotype: Likely a read error: the CDR3 ends without its conserved phenylalanine or tryptophan. Because the CDR3's place on the DNA is in doubt, the DNA is left out and the CDR3 is given as listed by TCRdb. J is TRBJ2-5 and V is TRBV29-1; no check of the table's D call, TRBD1, against the DNA was made. In germline, CDR1 is SQVTM, CDR2 ANQGSEA. With termini counted, the CDR3 has 8 amino acids. The CDR3 loop reads CSVWGPNS.

This rearrangement joins TRBV20-1 to TRBJ2-7; no firm D call. The CDR3 is made up of 16 amino acids. Looked up from germline, CDR1 is DFQATT and CDR2 is SNEGSKA (reference sequence). Trimming took off 0 bases at V and 5 bases at J, with 20 bases between the two ends. The CDR3, as DNA: TGCAGTGCTAGAGATTATGAATATGGCAGTAGGGACGAGCAGTACTTC. Amino acid sequence: CSARDYEYGSRDEQYF.

On this clonotype itself: Because the CDR3 is missing its conserved closing phenylalanine or tryptophan, this is likely a read error. The rearrangement joins TRBV7-3 to TRBJ2-5, with D perhaps matching TRBD2 (6 bases). Trimming took 6 bases from V and 1 from J, leaving 9 bases between them. In germline, CDR1 is SGHTA, CDR2 FQGTGA. The CDR3 totals 13 residues. The CDR3 coding sequence is TGTGCCAGCAGTGCGACTAGCCAAGAGACCCAGTACTCC. It translates to CASSATSQETQYS.

The chain is built from TRBV20-1 and TRBJ1-5; possibly TRBD1 for D (5 bases). Between the trimmed V and J ends, which lost 1 base and 7 bases, there was a span of 11 bases. The CDR3 totals 13 residues. The V gene's germline CDR1 is DFQATT and CDR2 SNEGSKA (reference sequence). The CDR3: CSARGGTWQPQHF. In DNA form, the CDR3 reads TGCAGTGCTAGAGGGGGGACCTGGCAGCCCCAGCATTTT.

This clonotype was found a few times. This chain joins TRBV19 and TRBJ2-5; D is ambiguous. The V and J ends lost 3 bases and 1 base respectively, with 9 bases between them. The CDR3 is made up of 14 amino acids. Germline values: CDR1 LNHDA, CDR2 SQIVND (reference sequence). The CDR3 nucleotides read TGTGCCAGTAGTATCGGACCGCCCCAAGAGACCCAGTACTTC. This gives the protein CASSIGPPQETQYF.

This clonotype showed up just a few times. The CDR3 spells CASRDRRTSGTYEQYF. DNA for the CDR3: TGTGCCAGCAGAGACCGAAGGACTAGCGGAACCTACGAGCAGTACTTC. The V and J genes are TRBV10-3 and TRBJ2-7, with 10 positions matching TRBD2. The CDR3 has 16 amino acids. The V gene end was trimmed by 10 bases and the J gene end by 2 bases; junction bases not matched to a gene: 14. In germline, CDR1 is ENHRY, CDR2 SYGVKD.

This clonotype was seen ten or more times. The genes are TRBV7-8 and TRBJ1-1; maybe TRBD1 (5 bases). The V end lost 5 bases, the J end lost 2 bases, and 12 bases lay between the germline ends. CDR1 is SGHVS, CDR2 FQNEAQ, per germline. The CDR3 extends over 14 amino acids. CDR3 coding DNA: TGTGCCAGCAGCCTAGGGACGGCCAACACTGAAGCTTTCTTT. Amino acid sequence: CASSLGTANTEAFF.

The chain is built from TRBV7-4 and TRBJ2-7; TRBD2 might be the D (5 bases). In germline, CDR1 is SGHVT, CDR2 SQSDAQ. This CDR3 comprises 14 residues. V dropped 1 base and J dropped 5 bases, with 12 bases sitting between them. CDR3 sequence reads: CASSLVRDTDEQYF. The CDR3 coding sequence is TGTGCCAGCAGCTTAGTACGGGATACGGACGAGCAGTACTTC.

The CDR3 region is CASSPGPVSREQYF. The CDR3 bases are TGTGCCAGCAGCCCGGGACCGGTTTCGCGCGAGCAGTACTTC. The chain links TRBV7-9 to TRBJ2-7, with D possibly being TRBD1 or TRBD2 (5 bases each). V gave up 5 bases and J gave up 6 bases, with 17 bases separating them. Germline CDR1 SEHNR, CDR2 FQNEAQ (reference sequence). This CDR3 has 14 residues.

The chain joins TRBV3-1 to TRBJ2-7, with 7 bases matching TRBD1. V shed 7 bases, J shed 5 bases, and the junction held 5 bases outside the gene matches. The CDR3 totals 12 residues. CDR1 and CDR2 from the germline V gene are LGHDT and YNNKEL (reference sequence). The CDR3 region is CASTGTEHEQYF. CDR3 in DNA: TGTGCCAGCACCGGGACAGAACACGAGCAGTACTTC.

The rearrangement joins TRBV2 to TRBJ1-6, with D possibly matching TRBD1 (6 bases). Germline CDR1 is SNHLY and CDR2 is FYNNEI. This CDR3 is built from 15 residues. The V and J ends lost 4 bases and 8 bases respectively, with 15 bases between them. CDR3 DNA: TGTGCCAGCAGTGCGGGCAGAAAGGGGGATTCACCCCTCCACTTT. It specifies CASSAGRKGDSPLHF.

This clonotype was observed a handful of times. One end of the junction does not line up with germline, which may come from a read error. The J gene is TRBJ1-5, the V gene TRBV10-3; D is possibly TRBD1 (5 bases). The CDR3 is 15 residues long. Germline CDR1 and CDR2: ENHRY and SYGVKD. CDR3: CASSEALRGGQPQHF. The DNA of the CDR3 is TGTGCCAGCAGTGAAGCGCTTCGGGGCGGGCAGCCCCAGCATTTT.

To note about this clonotype: The DNA is left out, because the CDR3 cannot be placed on it with certainty; the CDR3 is given as TCRdb lists it. The chain uses TRBV25-1 and TRBJ1-5; the DNA was not used to check the table's D call, TRBD1. The CDR3 spans 16 amino acids, including both terminal residues. CDR1 is MGHDK, CDR2 SYGVNS, per germline. The CDR3 protein is CACSARAGQRNQPQHF.